The 21 T cell receptor beta chains listed next were all sequenced from one sample in a study of CD8 T cells in Susac syndrome. Reverse transcription used about 0.45 to 1 ug RNA and random hexamers. Each CDR3 protein gets one entry after TCRdb re-called the immunoSEQ multiplex PCR reads with MiXCR. The repertoire holds 120,000 to 150,000 distinct CDR3 sequences, nearly 97% seen once, with 0.075% to 0.09% in the top ten. The sample was CD4+ T cells from PBMCs. These receptors originate from a human donor with Susac syndrome.

The chain recombines TRBV20-1 with TRBJ2-7; the D gene could be TRBD1 or TRBD2 (5 bases each). Germline V lookup: CDR1 DFQATT, CDR2 SNEGSKA (reference sequence). Trimming removed 2 bases from V and 2 bases from J, with 19 bases in between. The CDR3 sequence is 16 residues long. The chain's CDR3 is CSARQATGRITYEQYF. CDR3 DNA: TGCAGTGCTAGACAAGCGACGGGACGGATAACCTACGAGCAGTACTTC.

J is TRBJ2-1 and V is TRBV29-1; possibly TRBD2 for D (5 bases). V was clipped by 6 bases and J by 2 bases, with 17 bases between them. The CDR3 is 15 residues long. Germline CDR1 and CDR2: SQVTM and ANQGSEA. CDR3 nucleotide sequence: TGCAGCGTCGGGGTTAGCGCGACCCCCTACAATGAGCAGTTCTTC. Its protein is CSVGVSATPYNEQFF.

The rearrangement links TRBV3-1 to TRBJ1-2; D is unresolved. CDR1 and CDR2 from the germline V gene are LGHDT and YNNKEL (reference sequence). Trimming removed 3 bases at V and 2 bases at J, with 13 bases between. The CDR3 covers 15 residues. The DNA of the CDR3 is TGTGCCAGCAGCCAGAAGGTGGGAGTGAACTATGGCTACACCTTC. Its translation: CASSQKVGVNYGYTF.

This clonotype is a singleton in its sample. This chain links TRBV4-1 with TRBJ1-5; 9 nucleotides line up with TRBD1. V trimming: 3 bases; J trimming: 2 bases; junction bases outside the gene matches: 2. The V gene's germline CDR1 is MGHRA and CDR2 YSYEKL. The CDR3 runs to 15 residues. The CDR3 is CASSHHRGRNQPQHF. The CDR3 coding sequence is TGCGCCAGCAGCCATCACAGGGGGCGCAATCAGCCCCAGCATTTT.

The chain couples TRBV18 to TRBJ1-1; 7 bases map to TRBD1. Germline CDR1 and CDR2: KGHSH and LQKENI. J lost 6 bases, V lost 3 bases, and 4 bases had no gene match. The CDR3 totals 13 residues. The CDR3 reads CASSPRGGPEAFF. DNA for the CDR3: TGTGCCAGCTCACCCAGGGGGGGCCCTGAAGCTTTCTTT. The entire variable domain, with the rest obtained from reference TRBV18 and TRBJ1-1, is as follows: NAGVMQNPRHLVRRRGQEARLRCSPMKGHSHVYWYRQLPEEGLKFMVYLQKENIIDESGMPKERFSAEFPKEGPSILRIQQVVRGDSAAYFCASSPRGGPEAFFGQGTRLTVV.

This rearrangement joins TRBV11-2 to TRBJ1-3; D is possibly TRBD1 (5 bases). The CDR3 extends over 15 amino acids. V lost 5 bases and J 0 bases, leaving 11 bases between the germline ends. Germline-derived CDR1 and CDR2 are SGHAT and FQNNGV. The CDR3: CASSLPGGSGNTIYF. In DNA, the CDR3 is TGTGCCAGCAGCCTCCCGGGGGGCTCTGGAAACACCATATATTTT.

The chain recombines TRBV5-1 with TRBJ2-1; the D gene is possibly TRBD2 (5 bases). Per germline, CDR1 SGHRS and CDR2 YFSETQ. The V end lost 4 bases, the J end lost 8 bases, and 19 bases lay between the germline ends. The CDR3 runs to 15 residues. The CDR3 protein is CASSGGAIPRDEQFF. For the CDR3, the DNA is TGCGCCAGCAGCGGAGGAGCGATACCAAGGGATGAGCAGTTCTTC.

The V call is TRBV6-2 or TRBV6-3, the J call TRBJ2-5, with D perhaps matching TRBD2 (5 bases). The germline V gene has CDR1 MNHEY and CDR2 SVGEGT. With 8 bases removed from V and 5 bases from J, the gap between germline ends came to 18 bases. The CDR3 runs 14 residues. Written as DNA, the CDR3 is TGTGCCAGCGGTGCTACGGGGTCCCGGGAGACCCAGTACTTC. Amino acids: CASGATGSRETQYF.

This chain links TRBV4-1 with TRBJ1-3; D is ambiguous. This CDR3 has 14 amino acids. V was cut by 1 base and J by 2 bases, with 6 bases left in between. Germline CDR1 reads MGHRA; CDR2 reads YSYEKL. CDR3 nucleotides: TGCGCCAGCAGCCAAGGAAGCCCTGGAAACACCATATATTTT. Its protein is CASSQGSPGNTIYF.

The rearrangement joins TRBV9 to TRBJ2-2; a possible D gene is TRBD2 (6 bases). In germline, CDR1 is SGDLS, CDR2 YYNGEE. This CDR3 is built from 15 residues. V gave up 4 bases and J gave up 4 bases, with 14 bases separating them. The CDR3, as DNA: TGTGCCAGCAGCCCCACCGGGAGTAGCACCGGGGAGCTGTTTTTT. As protein: CASSPTGSSTGELFF.

The CDR3 DNA reads TGCAGCGTTATGCCCCACAATGAGCAGTTCTTC. Its translation is CSVMPHNEQFF. V gene TRBV29-1 combines with J gene TRBJ2-1, with no clear D. The CDR3 is 11 residues long. CDR1 SQVTM and CDR2 ANQGSEA come from the germline V gene. With 5 bases removed from V and 5 bases from J, the gap between germline ends came to 7 bases.

This clonotype was detected a few times. The chain combines TRBV18 with TRBJ2-5, with 10 bases aligning to TRBD2. Germline trimming cut 2 bases from V and 4 bases from J; bases unmatched to any gene: 1. This CDR3 is built from 14 residues. Germline CDR1 KGHSH, CDR2 LQKENI. This CDR3 is CASSPRTSGETQYF. The CDR3 DNA is TGTGCCAGCTCACCAAGGACTAGCGGAGAGACCCAGTACTTC.

The sample holds one count of this clonotype. This chain links TRBV24-1 with TRBJ2-1; 11 nucleotides align to TRBD2. J was trimmed by 12 bases and V by 4 bases; bases with no gene match: 7. Germline V lookup: CDR1 KGHDR, CDR2 SFDVKD. The CDR3 is made up of 14 amino acids. The CDR3 protein is CATSDLLAGAGQFF. In nucleotides, the CDR3 is TGTGCCACCAGTGACTTACTAGCGGGAGCTGGGCAGTTCTTC.

The chain combines TRBV20-1 with TRBJ2-5; the match to TRBD2 covers 8 bases. V shed 3 bases and J 7 bases; nucleotides not matched to a gene: 16. This CDR3 contains 16 residues. The V gene's germline CDR1 is DFQATT and CDR2 SNEGSKA (reference sequence). CDR3 nucleotide sequence: TGCAGTGCTAGGAGGGCGGGAGGCCCTATTTTGGGGACCCAGTACTTC. Translating gives CSARRAGGPILGTQYF.

The chain employs TRBV5-1 and TRBJ1-2; tentative D call: TRBD1 (5 bases). V was cut by 1 base and J by 7 bases, with 14 bases left in between. This CDR3 comprises 14 residues. The germline V gene has CDR1 SGHRS and CDR2 YFSETQ. In DNA form, the CDR3 reads TGCGCCAGCAGCTTGACAGGTGTATCGGTTGGCTACACCTTC. This gives the protein CASSLTGVSVGYTF.

This chain connects TRBV6-1 to TRBJ2-5, with D possibly being TRBD1 (6 bases). This CDR3 comprises 15 residues. Between the trimmed V and J ends, which lost 0 bases and 4 bases, there was a span of 12 bases. Germline loops: CDR1 MNHNS, CDR2 SASEGT. CDR3 in amino acids: CASSEARQGRETQYF. CDR3 coding DNA: TGTGCCAGCAGTGAAGCGCGGCAGGGGCGAGAGACCCAGTACTTC.

The chain carries TRBV3-1 and TRBJ2-7; unclear D gene. In germline, CDR1 is LGHDT, CDR2 YNNKEL (reference sequence). The germline V and J ends were trimmed by 1 base and 6 bases, with 7 bases remaining between them. The CDR3 spans 12 residues. CDR3 in DNA: TGTGCCAGCAGCCAAGGCAGGCGCGAGCAGTACTTC. It yields the protein CASSQGRREQYF.

This chain joins TRBV6-6 and TRBJ2-7; 7 nucleotides agree with TRBD2. There are 14 residues in the CDR3. CDR1 is MNHNY and CDR2 is SVGAGI in the germline V gene (reference sequence). V trimming: 6 bases; J trimming: 2 bases; junction bases outside the gene matches: 7. CDR3 in DNA: TGTGCCAGCAGCCCCAGTCGGGAGGCCTACGAGCAGTACTTC. Protein: CASSPSREAYEQYF.

The V call is TRBV7-2, the J call TRBJ2-7, with D possibly being TRBD2 (5 bases). The CDR3 covers 14 residues. Deletions cut 8 bases from V and 3 bases from J, with 17 bases between. Germline values: CDR1 SGHTA, CDR2 FQGNSA. The CDR3 coding sequence is TGTGCCAGCGCCGCGGGCGGTTCCCTCTACGAGCAGTACTTC. This gives the protein CASAAGGSLYEQYF.

This chain connects TRBV29-1 to TRBJ2-7; no definite D call. The CDR3 covers 11 residues. The ends were cut back, 5 bases at V and 3 bases at J, with 8 bases in the middle. Germline CDR1 and CDR2: SQVTM and ANQGSEA. Here the CDR3 reads CSVYRDYEQYF. The CDR3 nucleotides are TGCAGCGTTTACAGAGACTACGAGCAGTACTTC.

The chain has TRBV20-1 and TRBJ1-4, with TRBD1 matching over 9 bases. This CDR3 spans 13 amino acids. The junction had 6 bases not matched to a gene; V was cut back by 6 bases and J by 7 bases. CDR1 and CDR2 from the germline V gene are DFQATT and SNEGSKA (reference sequence). CDR3 protein: CSAPGQGGEKLFF. In DNA, the CDR3 is TGCAGTGCACCGGGACAGGGCGGTGAAAAACTGTTTTTT.